This TCR beta chain derives from a study of control samples from healthy donors and cancer patients. Clones were read by immunoSEQ multiplex PCR, and TCRdb kept only the in-frame ones, dropping some. The top ten hold approximately 1.5% of the sample, which has about 180,000 clones, 90% seen once. CDR1 KGHSH and CDR2 LQKENI come from the germline V gene. This CDR3 comprises 17 residues. Trimming shortened V by 8 bases and J by 1 base, and 20 bases separated the two germline ends. This sequence joins TRBV18 and TRBJ2-2; D is unclear. This TCR was sampled from a woman aged 45-65 years in good health. The sample taken for sequencing was blood. DNA for the CDR3: TGTGCCAGCACATTCGTAATACAGAGTTGGAACACCGGGGAGCTGTTTTTT. Its protein is CASTFVIQSWNTGELFF.